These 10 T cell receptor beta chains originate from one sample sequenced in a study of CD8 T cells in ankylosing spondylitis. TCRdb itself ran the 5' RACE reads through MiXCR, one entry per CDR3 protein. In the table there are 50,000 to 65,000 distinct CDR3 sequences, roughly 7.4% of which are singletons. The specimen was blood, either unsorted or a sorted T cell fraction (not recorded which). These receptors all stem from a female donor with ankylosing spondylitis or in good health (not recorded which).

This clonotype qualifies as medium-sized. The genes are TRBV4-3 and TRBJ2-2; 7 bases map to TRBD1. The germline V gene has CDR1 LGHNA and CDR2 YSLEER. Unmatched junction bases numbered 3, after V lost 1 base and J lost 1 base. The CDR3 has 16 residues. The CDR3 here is CASSQGYRGNTGELFF. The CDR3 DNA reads TGCGCCAGCAGCCAAGGTTACAGGGGGAACACCGGGGAGCTGTTTTTT.

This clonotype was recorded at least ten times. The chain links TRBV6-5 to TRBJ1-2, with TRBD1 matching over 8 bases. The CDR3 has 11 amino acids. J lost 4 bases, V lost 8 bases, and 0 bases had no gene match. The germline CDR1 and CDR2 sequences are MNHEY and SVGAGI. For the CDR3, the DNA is TGTGCCAGCGGGACAGGCTATGGCTACACCTTC. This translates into CASGTGYGYTF.

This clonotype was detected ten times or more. In DNA form, the CDR3 reads TGCGCCAGCAGCTTTTCGGGGGGAAGCACAGATACGCAGTATTTT. Protein: CASSFSGGSTDTQYF. The rearrangement uses TRBV5-1 and TRBJ2-3; 7 bases map to TRBD2. CDR1 is SGHRS and CDR2 is YFSETQ in the germline V gene. The J segment lost 0 bases and the V segment lost 2 bases, leaving 3 bases of the junction unmatched. The CDR3 extends over 15 amino acids.

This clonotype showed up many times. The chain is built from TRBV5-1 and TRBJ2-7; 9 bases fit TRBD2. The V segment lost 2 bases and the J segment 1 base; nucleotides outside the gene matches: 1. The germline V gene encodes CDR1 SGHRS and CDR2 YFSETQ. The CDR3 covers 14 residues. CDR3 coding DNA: TGCGCCAGCAGCTTTAGCGGGGGATCCTACGAGCAGTACGTC. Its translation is CASSFSGGSYEQYV.

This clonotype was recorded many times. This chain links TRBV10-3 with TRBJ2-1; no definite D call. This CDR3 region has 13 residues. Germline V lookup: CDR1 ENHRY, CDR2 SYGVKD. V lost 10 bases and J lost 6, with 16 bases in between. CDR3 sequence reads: CATTESEGNEQFF. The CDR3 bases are TGTGCCACCACGGAGTCGGAAGGCAATGAGCAGTTCTTC.

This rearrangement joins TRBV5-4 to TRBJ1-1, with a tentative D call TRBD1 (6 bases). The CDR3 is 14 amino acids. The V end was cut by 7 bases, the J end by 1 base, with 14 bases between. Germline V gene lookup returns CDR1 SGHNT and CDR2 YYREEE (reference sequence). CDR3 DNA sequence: TGTGCCAGCGGCCCGGGGGCCCGGAACACTGAAGCTTTCTTT. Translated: CASGPGARNTEAFF.

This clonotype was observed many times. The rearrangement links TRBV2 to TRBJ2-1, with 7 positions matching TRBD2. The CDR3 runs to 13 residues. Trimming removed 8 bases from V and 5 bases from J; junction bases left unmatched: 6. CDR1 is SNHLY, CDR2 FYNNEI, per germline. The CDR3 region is CASLGLRDNEQFF. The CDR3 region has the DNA TGTGCCAGCTTGGGACTACGCGACAATGAGCAGTTCTTC.

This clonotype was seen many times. CDR3 residues: CASSYSKSGGYTDTQYF. CDR3 sequence (DNA): TGTGCCAGCAGTTACTCGAAATCCGGGGGGTACACAGATACGCAGTATTTT. The rearrangement joins TRBV6-5 to TRBJ2-3, with 7 bases lining up with TRBD2. The germline V gene has CDR1 MNHEY and CDR2 SVGAGI. CDR3 size: 17 residues. Losses at the gene ends were 0 bases for V and 2 bases for J; bases not matched to a gene: 8.

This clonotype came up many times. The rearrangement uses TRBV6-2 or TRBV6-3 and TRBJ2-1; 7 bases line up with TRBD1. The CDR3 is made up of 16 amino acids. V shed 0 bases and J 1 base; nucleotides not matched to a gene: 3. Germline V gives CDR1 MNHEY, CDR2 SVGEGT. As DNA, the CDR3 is TGTGCCAGCAGTTACTCACAGGGGCTTTCCTACAATGAGCAGTTCTTC. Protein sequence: CASSYSQGLSYNEQFF.

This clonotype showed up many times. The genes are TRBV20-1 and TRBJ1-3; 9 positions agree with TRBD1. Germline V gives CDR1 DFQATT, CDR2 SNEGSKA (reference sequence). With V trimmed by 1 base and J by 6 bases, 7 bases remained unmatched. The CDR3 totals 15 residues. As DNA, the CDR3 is TGCAGTGCTAGAGCAGGGACAGGGAGTGAAAACACCATATATTTT. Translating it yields CSARAGTGSENTIYF.